The 23 T cell receptor beta chains in this list originate from one sample, sequenced in a study of shared clonotypes between healthy human individuals. Sequencing was performed with immunoSEQ multiplex PCR; in TCRdb, only in-frame clones are kept and a portion is missing. In the table there are about 1.5 million clones, 98% of which are singletons. The sample taken for sequencing was naive CD4+ T cells sorted from blood. Specified subset: CD45RA+ positively selected. These receptors came from a young man in good health.

CDR3 region: CASSRRTSGSRWTDTQYF. For the CDR3, the DNA is TGTGCCAGCTCCCGAAGGACTAGCGGGAGCCGATGGACAGATACGCAGTATTTT. The V and J genes are TRBV27 and TRBJ2-3; 13 positions agree with TRBD2. This CDR3 region has 18 residues. The germline V gene encodes CDR1 MNHEY and CDR2 SMNVEV (reference sequence). Trimming took 8 bases from V and 3 from J; bases not matched to a gene: 14.

The chain carries TRBV4-1 and TRBJ2-1; 9 bases are shared with TRBD1. The J segment lost 7 bases and the V segment lost 1 base, leaving 2 bases of the junction unmatched. The CDR3 totals 14 residues. The germline V gene encodes CDR1 MGHRA and CDR2 YSYEKL. The CDR3, as DNA: TGCGCCAGCAGCCAAGTCGACAGGGGGAATGAGCAGTTCTTC. This gives the protein CASSQVDRGNEQFF.

The chain has TRBV5-4 and TRBJ2-7; 13 nucleotides agree with TRBD2. This CDR3 spans 16 amino acids. Germline V gene sequence: CDR1 SGHNT, CDR2 YYREEE (reference sequence). The V segment lost 4 bases and the J segment 4 bases; nucleotides outside the gene matches: 8. CDR3 in amino acids: CASSPGGTSGIYEQYF. The CDR3 bases are TGTGCCAGCAGCCCCGGAGGGACTAGCGGGATTTACGAGCAGTACTTC.

On this clone itself: The sample carries other DNA sequences with the same CDR3. The CDR3 loop is CASSPQRDNNEQFF. DNA for the CDR3: TGTGCCAGCTCACCACAGCGAGACAACAATGAGCAGTTCTTC. This rearrangement joins TRBV18 to TRBJ2-1; D is unclear. Germline V gene lookup returns CDR1 KGHSH and CDR2 LQKENI. V lost 1 base and J lost 5, with 9 bases in between. The CDR3 totals 14 residues.

The chain has TRBV5-4 and TRBJ2-3, with 7 nucleotides matching TRBD2. CDR1 is SGHNT, CDR2 YYREEE, per germline (reference sequence). The CDR3 consists of 17 residues. Trimming at V came to 0 bases and at J to 0 bases, leaving 7 bases not matched to a gene. The CDR3 loop is CASSLDPSGYSTDTQYF. CDR3 nucleotides: TGTGCCAGCAGCTTGGACCCTAGCGGATATAGCACAGATACGCAGTATTTT. Full variable domain (missing parts from reference TRBV5-4 and TRBJ2-3): ETGVTQSPTHLIKTRGQQVTLRCSSQSGHNTVSWYQQALGQGPQFIFQYYREEENGRGNFPPRFSGLQFPNYSSELNVNALELDDSALYLCASSLDPSGYSTDTQYFGPGTRLTVL.

The CDR3 region has the DNA TGTGCCAGCAGCTTAGCGACCCACGGCACGAAAGACACCATATATTTT. Protein product: CASSLATHGTKDTIYF. The J gene is TRBJ1-3, the V gene TRBV7-6; D gene unclear. V was trimmed by 0 bases and J by 8 bases, leaving 17 bases between them. This CDR3 has 16 amino acids. Looked up from germline, CDR1 is SGHVS and CDR2 is FNYEAQ.

The chain links TRBV6-5 to TRBJ2-6, with D unclear. With 4 bases removed from V and 4 bases from J, the gap between germline ends came to 11 bases. The CDR3 sequence is 15 residues long. The germline CDR1 and CDR2 sequences are MNHEY and SVGAGI. Here the CDR3 reads CASSSVQVGANVLTF. The CDR3 region has the DNA TGTGCCAGCAGTTCGGTTCAAGTCGGGGCCAACGTCCTGACTTTC.

This chain joins TRBV28 and TRBJ2-1; no clear D gene. Trimming took off 5 bases at V and 4 bases at J, with 9 bases between the two ends. The germline CDR1 and CDR2 sequences are MDHEN and SYDVKM. CDR3 size: 13 residues. For the CDR3, the DNA is TGTGCCAGCAGTCCCCCCAATTACAATGAGCAGTTCTTC. Protein sequence: CASSPPNYNEQFF.

The chain has TRBV10-3 and TRBJ1-1, with 7 bases fitting TRBD1. Trimming took 0 bases from V and 1 from J; bases not matched to a gene: 8. From germline, CDR1 is ENHRY and CDR2 SYGVKD. This CDR3 has 17 amino acids. In nucleotides, the CDR3 is TGTGCCATCAGTGAGTCCGTCCCAGGGGGTGGGAACACTGAAGCTTTCTTT. This translates into CAISESVPGGGNTEAFF.

The rearrangement joins TRBV25-1 to TRBJ2-1; 8 bases match TRBD1. With V trimmed by 0 bases and J by 8 bases, 6 bases remained unmatched. The CDR3 is 15 residues long. CDR1 MGHDK and CDR2 SYGVNS come from the germline V gene. CDR3 amino acids: CASSEYGGTGHEQFF. The CDR3 DNA sequence: TGTGCCAGCAGTGAATATGGAGGGACAGGCCATGAGCAGTTCTTC.

The chain is built from TRBV9 and TRBJ1-2, with TRBD1 matching 7 bases. The V segment lost 0 bases and the J segment 9 bases; nucleotides outside the gene matches: 11. CDR1 is SGDLS, CDR2 YYNGEE, per germline. The CDR3 covers 15 residues. The CDR3 nucleotides read TGTGCCAGCAGCGTAGGTCCTCTGACAGGGAACAGCTACACCTTC. Its translation is CASSVGPLTGNSYTF.

The chain carries TRBV29-1 and TRBJ2-1; the match to TRBD1 covers 9 bases. CDR1 SQVTM and CDR2 ANQGSEA come from the germline V gene. The CDR3 totals 16 residues. Unmatched junction bases numbered 11, after V lost 8 bases and J lost 0 bases. This chain's CDR3 is CSYRGRGSSSYNEQFF. The CDR3, as DNA: TGCAGCTACAGGGGGCGCGGATCGTCCTCCTACAATGAGCAGTTCTTC.

This sequence joins TRBV9 and TRBJ1-4; the D gene is possibly TRBD1 (5 bases). The CDR3 consists of 14 residues. In germline, CDR1 is SGDLS, CDR2 YYNGEE. The V gene lost 3 bases and the J gene lost 8 bases, with 14 bases spanning the gap. CDR3: CASSAASGREKLFF. The CDR3 DNA reads as TGTGCCAGCAGCGCTGCATCGGGACGGGAAAAACTGTTTTTT.

This clone is a singleton in its sample. The V gene is TRBV27, the J gene TRBJ2-7, with D perhaps given as TRBD1 or TRBD2 (5 bases each). Trimming cost V 2 bases and J 4 bases, with 15 bases left between them. The germline V gene has CDR1 MNHEY and CDR2 SMNVEV (reference sequence). There are 15 residues in the CDR3. The CDR3 region is CASSLAGTPNYEQYF. Written as DNA, the CDR3 is TGTGCCAGCAGTTTAGCCGGGACGCCCAATTACGAGCAGTACTTC.

The chain recombines TRBV9 with TRBJ1-1; perhaps TRBD1 as D (5 bases). The CDR3 contains 15 residues. Germline V gives CDR1 SGDLS, CDR2 YYNGEE. With 4 bases removed from V and 0 bases from J, the gap between germline ends came to 13 bases. The CDR3 sequence is CASSLVDTMNTEAFF. In DNA, the CDR3 is TGTGCCAGCAGCTTAGTGGACACCATGAACACTGAAGCTTTCTTT.

This sequence joins TRBV9 and TRBJ1-1, with D possibly being TRBD1 (5 bases). The V and J ends lost 3 bases and 4 bases respectively, with 16 bases between them. The CDR3 runs to 15 residues. Per germline, CDR1 SGDLS and CDR2 YYNGEE. In DNA form, the CDR3 reads TGTGCCAGCAGCGCCCAGGGAGGGCGGGGCACTGAAGCTTTCTTT. It translates to CASSAQGGRGTEAFF.

V is TRBV5-6 and J is TRBJ2-3; a weak D match, TRBD1 (6 bases). CDR3 size: 17 residues. Trimming left V 2 bases short and J 5 bases short, with 21 bases between. Germline V gives CDR1 SGHDT, CDR2 YYEEEE. CDR3 bases: TGTGCCAGCAGCTTTACAGGGTTCGCAATCCACGGAGATACGCAGTATTTT. Protein sequence: CASSFTGFAIHGDTQYF. The whole variable domain, remainder taken from reference TRBV5-6 and TRBJ2-3, is DAGVTQSPTHLIKTRGQQVTLRCSPKSGHDTVSWYQQALGQGPQFIFQYYEEEERQRGNFPDRFSGHQFPNYSSELNVNALLLGDSALYLCASSFTGFAIHGDTQYFGPGTRLTVL.

The gene calls are TRBV11-2 and TRBJ1-4; TRBD1 matches at 8 bases. The CDR3 has 15 residues. J was trimmed by 7 bases and V by 2 bases; bases with no gene match: 6. Germline V CDR1 and CDR2: SGHAT, FQNNGV. The CDR3 DNA reads TGTGCCAGCAGCTTAATGGGACAGGTTGTTGAAAAACTGTTTTTT. Its translation is CASSLMGQVVEKLFF.

V is TRBV18 and J is TRBJ1-1; 9 positions match TRBD1. The CDR3 is 15 residues long. The germline gives CDR1 KGHSH, CDR2 LQKENI. Germline trimming cut 4 bases from V and 4 bases from J; bases unmatched to any gene: 7. CDR3 DNA sequence: TGTGCCAGCTCACAGTCCGGGACAGGGTTCACTGAAGCTTTCTTT. Protein product: CASSQSGTGFTEAFF.

This chain joins TRBV15 and TRBJ2-7, with D perhaps given as TRBD1 or TRBD2 (6 bases each). CDR1 is LNHNV, CDR2 YYDKDF, per germline (reference sequence). This CDR3 is 15 amino acids long. Trimming stripped 0 bases from V and 3 bases from J, with 12 bases between. CDR3 loop: CATSREGGDYYEQYF. In DNA, the CDR3 is TGTGCCACCAGCAGAGAGGGGGGCGACTACTACGAGCAGTACTTC.

This clone has just one count. The V and J genes are TRBV14 and TRBJ2-4, with 10 nucleotides matching TRBD1. The CDR3 runs to 15 residues. Germline trimming cut 3 bases from V and 6 bases from J; bases unmatched to any gene: 5. The germline gives CDR1 SGHDN, CDR2 FVKESK. The CDR3 spells CASSHSGTGVNIQYF. In DNA, the CDR3 is TGTGCCAGCAGCCATTCCGGGACAGGGGTAAACATTCAGTACTTC. Drawing the rest from reference TRBV14 and TRBJ2-4, the complete variable domain is EAGVTQFPSHSVIEKGQTVTLRCDPISGHDNLYWYRRVMGKEIKFLLHFVKESKQDESGMPNNRFLAERTGGTYSTLKVQPAELEDSGVYFCASSHSGTGVNIQYFGAGTRLSVL.

The CDR3 region is CASSAVTNTGELFF. The CDR3 nucleotides are TGCGCCAGCAGCGCGGTCACGAACACCGGGGAGCTGTTTTTT. This chain uses TRBV4-3 with TRBJ2-2; D remains unclear. This CDR3 region has 14 residues. Germline lookup yields CDR1 LGHNA and CDR2 YSLEER. Trimming left V 5 bases short and J 0 bases short, with 7 bases between.

The gene calls are TRBV5-6 and TRBJ2-7; TRBD2 matches at 10 bases. V lost 1 base to trimming and J lost 0 bases; unmatched junction nucleotides: 7. Germline loops: CDR1 SGHDT, CDR2 YYEEEE. The CDR3 sequence is 17 residues long. The DNA of the CDR3 is TGTGCCAGCAGCTTGACAGCCGGGACTAGCGACTCCTACGAGCAGTACTTC. It encodes CASSLTAGTSDSYEQYF.